This TCR beta chain is from a study of CD8 T cells in Susac syndrome. The CDR3 spans 16 residues. V lost 0 bases, J lost 5 bases, and 10 bases stayed unmatched. Germline V gene data show CDR1 as SGHDT and CDR2 as YYEEEE. RNA was extracted with the RNeasy kit, and a quantity of roughly 0.5 to 1 ug was reverse transcribed using random hexamers. TCRdb fed the immunoSEQ multiplex PCR reads into MiXCR, producing one record per CDR3 protein. The data contain roughly 190,000 distinct CDR3 sequences, about 95% of them seen just once; the ten biggest clones take up 0.15% to 0.2%. This receptor was taken from a human donor with Susac syndrome. This chain joins TRBV5-6 and TRBJ1-2; 7 bases are shared with TRBD1. Sequencing input: CD8+ T cells from PBMCs. CDR3 bases: TGTGCCAGCAGCTTGGCCGGTAGGGGGCGAGGGTATGGCTACACCTTC. This sequence encodes CASSLAGRGRGYGYTF.